The count of the clone carrying this TCR beta chain is one. This entry belongs to a study of cytomegalovirus exposure and HLA in healthy donors. Produced via immunoSEQ multiplex PCR; TCRdb's table is partial and in-frame only. The repertoire holds 120,000 or so clones, with about 96% as singletons. Losses at the gene ends were 2 bases for V and 6 bases for J; bases not matched to a gene: 7. The CDR3 extends over 14 amino acids. From germline, CDR1 is SGHTA and CDR2 FQGTGA. Sequencing was performed on PBMCs. The V gene is TRBV7-3, the J gene TRBJ2-7; TRBD1 matches 7 bases. The TCR was taken from a young man in good health and CMV-seronegative. CDR3 protein: CASSLSAGTAEQYF. The CDR3 bases are TGTGCCAGCAGCTTATCTGCCGGGACAGCCGAGCAGTACTTC.